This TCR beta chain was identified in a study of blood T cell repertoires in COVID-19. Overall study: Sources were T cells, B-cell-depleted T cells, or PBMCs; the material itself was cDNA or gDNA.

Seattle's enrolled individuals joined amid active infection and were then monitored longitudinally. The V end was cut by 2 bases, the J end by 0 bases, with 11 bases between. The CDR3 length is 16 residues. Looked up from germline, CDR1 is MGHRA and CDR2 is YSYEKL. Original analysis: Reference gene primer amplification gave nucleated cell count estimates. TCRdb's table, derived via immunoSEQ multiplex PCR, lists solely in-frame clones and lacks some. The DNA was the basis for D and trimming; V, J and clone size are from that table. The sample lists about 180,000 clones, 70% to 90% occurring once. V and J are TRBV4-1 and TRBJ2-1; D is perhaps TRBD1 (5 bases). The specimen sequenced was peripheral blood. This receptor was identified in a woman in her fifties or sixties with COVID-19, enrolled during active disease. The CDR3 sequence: CASSQSGQSSYNEQFF. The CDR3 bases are TGCGCCAGCAGCCAATCCGGACAAAGCTCCTACAATGAGCAGTTCTTC.